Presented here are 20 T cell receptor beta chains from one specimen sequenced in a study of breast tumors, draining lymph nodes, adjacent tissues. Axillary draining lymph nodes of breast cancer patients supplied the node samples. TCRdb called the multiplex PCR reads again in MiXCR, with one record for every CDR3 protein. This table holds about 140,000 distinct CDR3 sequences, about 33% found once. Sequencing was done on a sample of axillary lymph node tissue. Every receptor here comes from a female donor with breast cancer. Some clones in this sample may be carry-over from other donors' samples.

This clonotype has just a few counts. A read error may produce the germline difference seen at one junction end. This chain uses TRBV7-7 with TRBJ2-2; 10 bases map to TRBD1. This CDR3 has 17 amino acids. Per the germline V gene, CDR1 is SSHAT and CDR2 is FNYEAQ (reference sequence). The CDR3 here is CASSIRPGTGDTGRLFF. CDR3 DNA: TGTGCTAGCAGCATCCGACCCGGGACAGGGGATACCGGGCGGCTGTTTTTT. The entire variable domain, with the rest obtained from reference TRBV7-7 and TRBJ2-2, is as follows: GAGVSQSPRYKVTKRGQDVTLRCDPISSHATLYWYQQALGQGPEFLTYFNYEAQPDKSGLPSDRFSAERPEGSISTLTIQRTEQRDSAMYRCASSIRPGTGDTGRLFFGEGSRLTVL.

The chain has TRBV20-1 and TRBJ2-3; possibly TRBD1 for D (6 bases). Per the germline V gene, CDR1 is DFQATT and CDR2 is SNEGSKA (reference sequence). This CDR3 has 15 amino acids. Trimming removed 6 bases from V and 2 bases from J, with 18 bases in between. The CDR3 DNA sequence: TGCAGTGCCCTTGACCGGGACATTGACACAGATACGCAGTATTTT. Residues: CSALDRDIDTDTQYF.

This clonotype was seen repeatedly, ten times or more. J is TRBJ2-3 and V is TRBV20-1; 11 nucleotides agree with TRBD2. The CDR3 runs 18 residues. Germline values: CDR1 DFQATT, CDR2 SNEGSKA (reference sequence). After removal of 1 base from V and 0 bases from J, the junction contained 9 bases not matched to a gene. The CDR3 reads CSARGELAGARSTDTQYF. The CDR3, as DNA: TGCAGTGCTAGAGGGGAACTAGCGGGGGCCCGGAGCACAGATACGCAGTATTTT.

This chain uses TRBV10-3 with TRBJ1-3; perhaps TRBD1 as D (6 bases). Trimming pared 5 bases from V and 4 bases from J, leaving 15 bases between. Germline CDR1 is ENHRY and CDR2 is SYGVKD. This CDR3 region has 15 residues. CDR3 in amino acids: CAISRVGGAGNTIYF. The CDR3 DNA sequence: TGTGCCATCAGTAGAGTCGGGGGCGCAGGAAACACCATATATTTT.

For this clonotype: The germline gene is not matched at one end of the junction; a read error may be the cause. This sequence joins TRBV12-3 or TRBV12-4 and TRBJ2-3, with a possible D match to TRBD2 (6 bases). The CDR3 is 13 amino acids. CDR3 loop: CASPFGGSDAQYF. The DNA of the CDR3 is TGTGCCAGCCCTTTCGGGGGATCAGATGCGCAGTATTTT.

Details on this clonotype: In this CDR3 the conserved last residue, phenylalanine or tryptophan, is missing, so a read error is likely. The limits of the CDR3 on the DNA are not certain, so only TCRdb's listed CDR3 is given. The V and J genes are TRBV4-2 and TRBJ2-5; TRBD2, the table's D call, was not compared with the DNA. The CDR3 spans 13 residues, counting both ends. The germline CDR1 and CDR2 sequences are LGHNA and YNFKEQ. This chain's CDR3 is CASSQTSEETRYL.

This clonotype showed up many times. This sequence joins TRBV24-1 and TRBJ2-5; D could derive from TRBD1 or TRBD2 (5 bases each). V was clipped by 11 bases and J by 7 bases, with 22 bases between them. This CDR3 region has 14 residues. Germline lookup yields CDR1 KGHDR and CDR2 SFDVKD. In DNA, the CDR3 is TGTGCCAACGTACGGGCAGGGAGTGAGGGGACCCAGTACTTC. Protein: CANVRAGSEGTQYF.

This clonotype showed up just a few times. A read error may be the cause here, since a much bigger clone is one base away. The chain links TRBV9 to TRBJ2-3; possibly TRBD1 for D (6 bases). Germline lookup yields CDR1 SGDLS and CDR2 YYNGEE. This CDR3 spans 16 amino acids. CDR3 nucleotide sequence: TGTGCCTGCAGCCCCCTCGCGACAGGTATCACAGATACGCAGTATTTT. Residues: CACSPLATGITDTQYF.

The CDR3 loop is CASSLKGAVFGSPLHF. CDR3 DNA: TGTGCCAGCAGCTTAAAAGGTGCCGTGTTTGGTTCACCCCTCCACTTT. The rearrangement joins TRBV11-2 to TRBJ1-6; the D is unclear. V dropped 2 bases and J dropped 9 bases, with 17 bases sitting between them. Germline V gene lookup returns CDR1 SGHAT and CDR2 FQNNGV. The CDR3 totals 16 residues.

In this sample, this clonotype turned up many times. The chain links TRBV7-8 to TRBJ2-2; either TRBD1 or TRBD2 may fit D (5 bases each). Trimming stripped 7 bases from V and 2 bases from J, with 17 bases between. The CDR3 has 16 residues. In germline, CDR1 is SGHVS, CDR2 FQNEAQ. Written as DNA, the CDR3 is TGTGCCAGCACCTTTTACGGGACGGGCAACACCGGGGAGCTGTTTTTT. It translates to CASTFYGTGNTGELFF.

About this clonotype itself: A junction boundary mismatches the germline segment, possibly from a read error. This CDR3 is CASSVLAGGPAYNEQLF. CDR3 bases: TGCGCCAGCAGCGTCCTAGCGGGGGGACCCGCCTACAATGAGCAGCTCTTC. This chain connects TRBV9 to TRBJ2-1; TRBD2 matches 11 bases. CDR1 and CDR2 (germline): SGDLS, YYNGEE. The CDR3 is 17 residues long.

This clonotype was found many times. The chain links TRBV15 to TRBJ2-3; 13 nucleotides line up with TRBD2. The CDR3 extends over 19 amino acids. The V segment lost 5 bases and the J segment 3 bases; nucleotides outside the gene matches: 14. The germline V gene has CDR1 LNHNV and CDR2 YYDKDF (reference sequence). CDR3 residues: CATSATVNPTSGGTDTQYF. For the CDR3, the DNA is TGTGCCACCAGCGCTACCGTAAACCCGACTAGCGGGGGGACAGATACGCAGTATTTT.

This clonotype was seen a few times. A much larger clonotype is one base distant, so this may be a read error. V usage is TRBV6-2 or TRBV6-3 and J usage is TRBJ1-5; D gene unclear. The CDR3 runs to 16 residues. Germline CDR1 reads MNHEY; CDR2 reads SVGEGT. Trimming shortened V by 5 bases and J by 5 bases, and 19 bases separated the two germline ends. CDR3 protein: CASSHFRAETYQPQHF. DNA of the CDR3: TGTGCCAGCAGTCACTTTAGGGCAGAGACTTATCAGCCCCAGCATTTT.

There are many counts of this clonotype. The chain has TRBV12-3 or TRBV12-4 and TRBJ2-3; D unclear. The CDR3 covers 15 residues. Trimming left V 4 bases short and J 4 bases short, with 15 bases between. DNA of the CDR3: TGTGCCAGCAGTTCCCCGGACGGGTCGTCAGATACGCAGTATTTT. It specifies CASSSPDGSSDTQYF.

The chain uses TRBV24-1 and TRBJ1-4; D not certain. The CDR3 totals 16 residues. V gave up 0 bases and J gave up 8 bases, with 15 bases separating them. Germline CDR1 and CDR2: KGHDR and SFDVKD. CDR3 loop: CATSDLLRGRWEKLFF. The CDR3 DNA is TGTGCCACCAGTGATTTGCTTCGAGGGCGCTGGGAAAAACTGTTTTTT.

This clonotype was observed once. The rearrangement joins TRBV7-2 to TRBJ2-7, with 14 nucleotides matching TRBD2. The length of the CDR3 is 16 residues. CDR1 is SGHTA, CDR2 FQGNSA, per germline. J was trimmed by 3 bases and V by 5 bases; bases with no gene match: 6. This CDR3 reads CASSPPTSGGGYEQYF. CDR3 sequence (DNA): TGTGCCAGCAGCCCCCCGACTAGCGGGGGGGGCTACGAGCAGTACTTC. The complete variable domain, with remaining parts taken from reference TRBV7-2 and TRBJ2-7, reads GAGVSQSPSNKVTEKGKDVELRCDPISGHTALYWYRQSLGQGLEFLIYFQGNSAPDKSGLPSDRFSAERTGGSVSTLTIQRTQQEDSAVYLCASSPPTSGGGYEQYFGPGTRLTVT.

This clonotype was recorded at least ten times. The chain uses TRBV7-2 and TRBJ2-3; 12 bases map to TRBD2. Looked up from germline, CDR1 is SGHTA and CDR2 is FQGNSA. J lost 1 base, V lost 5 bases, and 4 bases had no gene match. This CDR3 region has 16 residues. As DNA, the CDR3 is TGTGCCAGCAGCCGCCTAGCGGGGGGGGGCACAGATACGCAGTATTTT. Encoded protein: CASSRLAGGGTDTQYF.

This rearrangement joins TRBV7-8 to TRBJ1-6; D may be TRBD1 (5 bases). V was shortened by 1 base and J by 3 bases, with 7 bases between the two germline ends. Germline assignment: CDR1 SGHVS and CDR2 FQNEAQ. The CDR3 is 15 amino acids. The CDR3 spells CASSLEGNYNSPLHF. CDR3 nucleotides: TGTGCCAGCAGCTTAGAGGGGAACTATAATTCACCCCTCCACTTT.

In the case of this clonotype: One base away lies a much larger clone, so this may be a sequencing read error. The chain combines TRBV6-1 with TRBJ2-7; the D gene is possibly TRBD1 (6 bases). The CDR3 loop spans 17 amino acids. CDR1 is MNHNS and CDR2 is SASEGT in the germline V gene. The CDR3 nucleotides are TGTGCCAGCAGTCAAGCGATGCCAGGGACAAGCTCCTACGAGCAGTACTTC. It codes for CASSQAMPGTSSYEQYF.

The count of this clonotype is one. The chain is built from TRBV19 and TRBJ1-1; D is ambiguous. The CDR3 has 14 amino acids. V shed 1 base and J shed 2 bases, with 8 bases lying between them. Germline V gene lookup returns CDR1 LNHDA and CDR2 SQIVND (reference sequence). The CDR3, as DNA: TGTGCCAGTAGTATAGTCGGAATTAACACTGAAGCTTTCTTT. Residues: CASSIVGINTEAFF.